This T cell receptor beta chain was observed in a study of cytomegalovirus exposure and HLA in healthy donors. The CDR3 spans 15 residues. Trimming at V came to 3 bases and at J to 6 bases, leaving 6 bases not matched to a gene. Germline V CDR1 and CDR2: SGHNT, YYREEE (reference sequence). PCR employed 60 Vbeta and 13 Jbeta primers. The method was immunoSEQ multiplex PCR; TCRdb's version includes in-frame clones alone and lacks a portion of them. The sample carries 100,000 to 150,000 clones, around 74% recorded once. The clonotype comes from a woman between 45 and 60 years old in good health and CMV-seropositive. The chain carries TRBV5-4 and TRBJ1-6, with 7 positions matching TRBD1. Sequenced: PBMCs. The CDR3 reads CASSWDSGFNSPLHF. The CDR3 DNA reads TGTGCCAGCAGCTGGGACAGCGGATTTAATTCACCCCTCCACTTT. The complete variable domain, with remaining parts taken from reference TRBV5-4 and TRBJ1-6, reads ETGVTQSPTHLIKTRGQQVTLRCSSQSGHNTVSWYQQALGQGPQFIFQYYREEENGRGNFPPRFSGLQFPNYSSELNVNALELDDSALYLCASSWDSGFNSPLHFGNGTRLTVT.